The rows below give T cell receptor beta chains drawn from one sample of a study of blood T cell repertoires in COVID-19. Only in-frame clones appear in the TCRdb table, and some are missing; sequencing was by immunoSEQ multiplex PCR. Found here are 300,000 to 400,000 clones, around 89% of them singletons; the top ten hold over 0.9%. Material for sequencing was PBMCs or T cells enriched from blood (not recorded which). Receptors were obtained from a woman in her 30s with acute COVID-19. Each CDR3 is given with its conserved first and last residue. A D gene is named only where the DNA matches it firmly. Size is stated for part of the rows, as once, few or many counts, or as a class when the clone is expanded.

d_call	clone_size	v_call	j_call	cdr3_length	cdr3_aa	cdr3_nt
NA	NA	TRBV2	TRBJ1-5	13	CASAIGDLQPQHF	TGTGCCAGCGCCATTGGGGACTTACAGCCCCAGCATTTT
TRBD1	NA	TRBV10-1	TRBJ2-7	15	CASSQTGVGYYEQYF	TGCGCCAGCAGTCAGACAGGGGTCGGCTATTACGAGCAGTACTTC
TRBD1	NA	TRBV12-5	TRBJ1-6	14	CASGIGTANSPLHF	TGTGCTAGTGGCATCGGGACAGCTAATTCACCCCTCCACTTT
TRBD1	NA	TRBV10-3	TRBJ2-4	20	CAISESLGQGTQGGKNIQYF	TGTGCCATCAGTGAGTCGCTGGGACAGGGGACGCAAGGAGGCAAAAACATTCAGTACTTC
TRBD1	NA	TRBV6-5	TRBJ1-2	15	CASSYSRDRVRGYTF	TGTGCCAGCAGTTACTCAAGGGACAGGGTGCGGGGCTACACCTTC
TRBD2	NA	TRBV9	TRBJ2-1	18	CASTRLGGGGAPYNEQFF	TGTGCCAGCACCCGCCTGGGTGGCGGGGGGGCCCCGTACAATGAGCAGTTCTTC
TRBD1	NA	TRBV6-5	TRBJ2-7	14	CASSNDRVPLEQYF	TGTGCCAGCAGTAACGACAGGGTCCCATTGGAGCAGTACTTC
NA	NA	TRBV12-3/TRBV12-4	TRBJ2-7	13	CASSFFRGNEQYF	TGTGCCAGCAGTTTTTTCAGGGGTAACGAGCAGTACTTC
NA	once	TRBV19	TRBJ1-4	12	CASSSFDEKLFF	TGTGCCAGTAGTAGTTTCGATGAAAAACTGTTTTTT
NA	NA	TRBV7-6	TRBJ2-7	14	CASSLTRSSYEQYF	TGTGCCAGCAGCTTGACTAGGAGCTCCTACGAGCAGTACTTC
TRBD1	NA	TRBV5-3	TRBJ1-1	17	CARSLESGTAVNTEAFF	TGTGCCAGAAGCTTGGAATCAGGGACAGCGGTGAACACTGAAGCTTTCTTT
TRBD1	NA	TRBV9	TRBJ1-4	17	CASSVDERHRGPEKLFF	TGTGCCAGCAGCGTAGATGAAAGGCACAGGGGGCCTGAAAAACTGTTTTTT
NA	NA	TRBV18	TRBJ1-1	16	CASSYRQTGLLAEAFF	TGTGCCAGCTCATACAGACAGACAGGTTTATTAGCTGAAGCTTTCTTT
TRBD1	NA	TRBV5-6	TRBJ1-1	16	CASSLLGQGANTEAFF	TGTGCCAGCAGCTTGCTTGGACAGGGGGCAAACACTGAAGCTTTCTTT